The sequence of this T cell receptor beta chain was determined in a study of metastatic and nonmetastatic thyroid tumors. Study overall: Comparative analysis of repertoires was undertaken across blood and tumor or nodule tissue obtained from malignant and benign thyroid patients.

There were no patients who had received any treatment before thyroid surgery. Original analysis: The authors used CDR3 differences across clinicopathological groups to build a distant-metastasis classifier for papillary thyroid cancer. MiXCR was used by TCRdb to re-call the PCR reads. The V and J calls were not made by the authors but by TCRdb's processing. The profile shows about 85,000 clones, less than 10% of them singletons. The study, taken as a whole, reports: The study reportedly found significantly higher TCR beta diversity in malignant thyroid tumors than benign nodules, in blood and tumor.

This clone is medium-sized (0.01 to 0.1%) by share. Antigen specificity is unknown. The germline V and J ends were trimmed by 5 bases and 4 bases, with 17 bases remaining between them. The CDR3 contains 15 residues. Germline V lookup: CDR1 KGHDR, CDR2 SFDVKD. Sequencing used blood. The chain couples TRBV24-1 to TRBJ2-7; maybe TRBD1 (5 bases). The clonotype was recovered from a female donor with papillary thyroid cancer or a benign thyroid nodule (not recorded which). Some clones in this sample may be carry-over from other donors' samples. CDR3 nucleotides: TGTGCCACCAGTGCTCCCCAAGGACAAGGTTACGAGCAGTACTTC. Translating it yields CATSAPQGQGYEQYF.